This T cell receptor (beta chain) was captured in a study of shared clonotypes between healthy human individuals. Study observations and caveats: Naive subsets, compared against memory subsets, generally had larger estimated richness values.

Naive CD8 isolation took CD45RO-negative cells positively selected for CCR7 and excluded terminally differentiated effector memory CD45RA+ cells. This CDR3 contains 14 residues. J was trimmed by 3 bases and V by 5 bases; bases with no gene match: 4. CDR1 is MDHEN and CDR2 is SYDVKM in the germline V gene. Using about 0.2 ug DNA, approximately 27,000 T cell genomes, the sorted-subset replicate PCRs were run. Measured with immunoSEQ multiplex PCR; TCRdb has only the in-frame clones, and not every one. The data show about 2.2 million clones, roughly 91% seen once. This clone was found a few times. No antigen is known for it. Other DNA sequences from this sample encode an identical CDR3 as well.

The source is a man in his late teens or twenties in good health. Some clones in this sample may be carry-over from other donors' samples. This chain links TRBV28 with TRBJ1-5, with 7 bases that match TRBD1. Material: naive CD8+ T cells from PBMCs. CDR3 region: CASSLGQLNQPQHF. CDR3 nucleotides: TGTGCCAGCAGTCTGGGACAGCTCAATCAGCCCCAGCATTTT.